These 30 T cell receptor beta chains originate from one sample sequenced in a study of blood T cell repertoires in COVID-19. The data were produced by immunoSEQ multiplex PCR, yet TCRdb's version contains in-frame clones alone and is incomplete. The table lists roughly 520,000 clones, 88% of them singletons. The sample taken for sequencing was PBMCs or T cells enriched from blood (not recorded which). Receptors originate from a woman aged 40 to 50 who had recovered from COVID-19.

The rearrangement joins TRBV9 to TRBJ2-7; TRBD1 aligns across 10 bases. With 4 bases clipped from V and 5 bases from J, the junction kept 6 bases outside the gene matches. Germline V lookup: CDR1 SGDLS, CDR2 YYNGEE. The CDR3 extends over 14 amino acids. In DNA form, the CDR3 reads TGTGCCAGCAGCCCCGGGGACAGGGGCCACGAGCAGTACTTC. This encodes CASSPGDRGHEQYF.

The CDR3 is CASSEQGQNTEAFF. The CDR3 bases are TGTGCCAGCAGCGAGCAGGGGCAGAACACTGAAGCTTTCTTT. The chain links TRBV9 to TRBJ1-1; D possibly corresponds to TRBD1 (6 bases). The germline CDR1 and CDR2 sequences are SGDLS and YYNGEE. The V gene lost 3 bases and the J gene lost 1 base, with 10 bases spanning the gap. CDR3 length: 14 amino acids.

The count of this clone is one. The J gene is TRBJ1-2, the V gene TRBV19, with a weak D call TRBD1 (6 bases). The CDR3 has 13 amino acids. Per the germline V gene, CDR1 is LNHDA and CDR2 is SQIVND (reference sequence). V shed 4 bases and J shed 3 bases, with 9 bases lying between them. The CDR3 sequence: CASSNGQYYGYTF. CDR3 coding DNA: TGTGCCAGTAGTAATGGACAGTACTATGGCTACACCTTC.

The rearrangement links TRBV9 to TRBJ2-3; 10 nucleotides agree with TRBD2. V lost 3 bases and J lost 0; bases outside the gene matches: 1. Germline-derived CDR1 and CDR2 are SGDLS and YYNGEE. The CDR3 length is 15 residues. This CDR3 is CASSEGLASTDTQYF. The DNA for the CDR3 is TGTGCCAGCAGCGAGGGACTAGCGAGCACAGATACGCAGTATTTT.

The chain carries TRBV20-1 and TRBJ1-2; D is perhaps TRBD1 (5 bases). The germline V gene has CDR1 DFQATT and CDR2 SNEGSKA (reference sequence). Between the trimmed V and J ends, which lost 6 bases and 5 bases, there was a span of 10 bases. CDR3 size: 11 residues. The CDR3 is CSATGVYGYTF. The CDR3 DNA is TGCAGTGCCACAGGAGTTTATGGCTACACCTTC.

The chain combines TRBV5-6 with TRBJ2-1, with D uncertain. This CDR3 has 13 amino acids. Germline loops: CDR1 SGHDT, CDR2 YYEEEE. The V and J ends lost 1 base and 8 bases respectively, with 10 bases between them. CDR3: CASSLPGWDEQFF. CDR3 DNA sequence: TGTGCCAGCAGCTTGCCAGGCTGGGATGAGCAGTTCTTC.

The chain couples TRBV29-1 to TRBJ2-3; 10 bases match TRBD1. The CDR3 totals 14 residues. The V and J ends lost 3 bases and 1 base, in that order; junction bases with no gene match: 1. The germline CDR1 and CDR2 sequences are SQVTM and ANQGSEA. The CDR3 protein is CSVDGTGGTDTQYF. CDR3 nucleotide sequence: TGCAGCGTTGACGGGACAGGGGGCACAGATACGCAGTATTTT.

The V call is TRBV2, the J call TRBJ1-6; 9 nucleotides align to TRBD1. With V trimmed by 5 bases and J by 7 bases, 9 bases remained unmatched. Germline V gene lookup returns CDR1 SNHLY and CDR2 FYNNEI. The CDR3 loop spans 16 amino acids. CDR3 DNA: TGTGCCAGCAGTCCACAGGGGGCGGTCTCGAATTCACCCCTCCACTTT. This codes for CASSPQGAVSNSPLHF.

The rearrangement links TRBV4-3 to TRBJ2-1; 12 bases fit TRBD2. Germline V gene lookup returns CDR1 LGHNA and CDR2 YSLEER. V dropped 1 base and J dropped 10; count of bases not matched to a gene: 2. This CDR3 comprises 14 residues. This CDR3 reads CASSQGLAGEEQFF. CDR3 DNA sequence: TGCGCCAGCAGCCAAGGACTAGCGGGAGAAGAGCAGTTCTTC.

The chain employs TRBV5-1 and TRBJ2-3; 9 bases agree with TRBD1. This CDR3 is 17 amino acids long. The junction had 5 bases not matched to a gene; V was cut back by 0 bases and J by 0 bases. The V gene's germline CDR1 is SGHRS and CDR2 YFSETQ. The CDR3 sequence: CASSLARDRVSTDTQYF. In DNA, the CDR3 is TGCGCCAGCAGCTTGGCTCGGGACAGGGTTAGCACAGATACGCAGTATTTT.

The gene calls are TRBV19 and TRBJ1-1, with 10 bases aligning to TRBD1. CDR1 is LNHDA and CDR2 is SQIVND in the germline V gene (reference sequence). Trimming at V came to 5 bases and at J to 5 bases, leaving 8 bases not matched to a gene. The CDR3 is 15 residues long. The CDR3 sequence: CASSSRQGAWTEAFF. The CDR3 DNA reads as TGTGCCAGTAGTTCAAGACAGGGGGCCTGGACTGAAGCTTTCTTT.

This clone occurred once. The rearrangement links TRBV9 to TRBJ1-2, with D possibly TRBD1 on 6 matching bases. V shed 3 bases and J shed 8 bases, with 17 bases lying between them. This CDR3 is 14 amino acids long. Germline V gene data show CDR1 as SGDLS and CDR2 as YYNGEE. CDR3 region: CASSDNRGAGGYTF. The CDR3 DNA reads TGTGCCAGCAGCGACAACCGGGGGGCGGGAGGCTACACCTTC.

This chain links TRBV5-4 with TRBJ2-1, with TRBD2 matching over 12 bases. This CDR3 has 17 residues. V lost 4 bases, J lost 4 bases, and 9 bases stayed unmatched. Per the germline V gene, CDR1 is SGHNT and CDR2 is YYREEE (reference sequence). The CDR3 DNA is TGTGCCAGCAGCCCGACACTAGCGGGAGGCCTTTACAATGAGCAGTTCTTC. Its protein product is CASSPTLAGGLYNEQFF.

The chain links TRBV15 to TRBJ2-1; TRBD1 is a possible D gene (5 bases). Germline assignment: CDR1 LNHNV and CDR2 YYDKDF (reference sequence). This CDR3 spans 16 amino acids. V lost 3 bases and J 3 bases, leaving 15 bases between the germline ends. The CDR3 sequence is CATSSLRVGDYNEQFF. CDR3 DNA sequence: TGTGCCACCAGCAGCCTCAGGGTTGGGGACTACAATGAGCAGTTCTTC.

The chain has TRBV19 and TRBJ1-5; no reliable D call. Germline V gives CDR1 LNHDA, CDR2 SQIVND (reference sequence). V was shortened by 2 bases and J by 1 base, with 12 bases between the two germline ends. The CDR3 extends over 16 amino acids. This chain's CDR3 is CASSISTSGSNQPQHF. CDR3 in DNA: TGTGCCAGTAGTATATCAACTAGCGGAAGCAATCAGCCCCAGCATTTT.

J is TRBJ2-7 and V is TRBV7-2, with D possibly TRBD1 on 6 matching bases. Germline values: CDR1 SGHTA, CDR2 FQGNSA. The length of the CDR3 is 14 residues. Trimming removed 5 bases at V and 3 bases at J, with 14 bases between. In DNA, the CDR3 is TGTGCCAGCAGCCAACCGGGACAAATCTACGAGCAGTACTTC. This encodes CASSQPGQIYEQYF.

The chain uses TRBV3-1 (or the pseudogene TRBV3-2) and TRBJ1-5; no clear D gene. CDR1 is LGHDT and CDR2 is YNNKEL in the germline V gene (reference sequence). This CDR3 spans 14 amino acids. Trimming pared 0 bases from V and 6 bases from J, leaving 9 bases between. The CDR3 DNA sequence: TGTGCCAGCAGCCAAGAGACTTCTGGTCAGCCCCAGCATTTT. Amino acids: CASSQETSGQPQHF.

The rearrangement uses TRBV7-7 and TRBJ2-3, with D perhaps matching TRBD2 (6 bases). The V and J ends lost 3 bases and 1 base respectively, with 8 bases between them. Germline V CDR1 and CDR2: SSHAT, FNYEAQ (reference sequence). CDR3 length: 14 amino acids. The CDR3 DNA is TGTGCCAGCAGCTTCGGGGGTGGCACAGATACGCAGTATTTT. Amino acid sequence: CASSFGGGTDTQYF.

V gene TRBV6-4 combines with J gene TRBJ2-3; 12 nucleotides align to TRBD2. The J segment lost 2 bases and the V segment lost 5 bases, leaving 5 bases of the junction unmatched. The CDR3 is made up of 16 amino acids. CDR1 and CDR2 (germline): MRHNA, SNTAGT. The DNA of the CDR3 is TGTGCCAGCAGTATTTGGACTAGCGGGACCACAGATACGCAGTATTTT. Translation gives CASSIWTSGTTDTQYF.

The chain links TRBV5-5 to TRBJ1-5, with D perhaps TRBD1 (6 bases). From germline, CDR1 is SGHKS and CDR2 YYEKEE (reference sequence). V lost 0 bases and J 8 bases, leaving 15 bases between the germline ends. The CDR3 consists of 15 residues. The DNA of the CDR3 is TGTGCCAGCAGCTTGGGGACAGAAAGGGTAGAGCCCCAGCATTTT. Translation: CASSLGTERVEPQHF. The variable domain in full, completed from reference TRBV5-5 and TRBJ1-5, reads DAGVTQSPTHLIKTRGQQVTLRCSPISGHKSVSWYQQVLGQGPQFIFQYYEKEERGRGNFPDRFSARQFPNYSSELNVNALLLGDSALYLCASSLGTERVEPQHFGDGTRLSIL.

J is TRBJ1-2 and V is TRBV6-5; 8 nucleotides align to TRBD1. The CDR3 contains 16 residues. V lost 0 bases to trimming and J lost 4 bases; unmatched junction nucleotides: 7. Per the germline V gene, CDR1 is MNHEY and CDR2 is SVGAGI. CDR3 in DNA: TGTGCCAGCAGTTACTCAACAGGGGGTGGGCGCTATGGCTACACCTTC. This sequence encodes CASSYSTGGGRYGYTF.

This chain connects TRBV23-1 to TRBJ2-2, with D perhaps TRBD1 (6 bases). TRBV23-1 is reported as an ORF; its role is uncertain. CDR3 size: 15 residues. The ends were cut back, 4 bases at V and 7 bases at J, with 16 bases in the middle. CDR3 nucleotide sequence: TGCGCCAGCAGTCTCACCGGGACAACTTGCGGGGAGCTGTTTTTT. Its translation is CASSLTGTTCGELFF.

The chain combines TRBV4-3 with TRBJ1-1; 11 positions agree with TRBD1. The CDR3 is 16 amino acids. Germline values: CDR1 LGHNA, CDR2 YSLEER. V lost 1 base, J lost 4 bases, and 5 bases stayed unmatched. For the CDR3, the DNA is TGCGCCAGCAGCCAAGGGACAGGGGGCTCTGGCACTGAAGCTTTCTTT. Translating gives CASSQGTGGSGTEAFF.

This chain connects TRBV10-1 to TRBJ2-7, with 9 bases that match TRBD1. This CDR3 is built from 14 residues. V lost 6 bases to trimming and J lost 7 bases; unmatched junction nucleotides: 10. The germline gives CDR1 WNHNN, CDR2 SYGVQD (reference sequence). CDR3 in amino acids: CASSPGQGFREQYF. The CDR3 nucleotides are TGCGCCAGCAGCCCGGGACAGGGATTTCGGGAGCAGTACTTC.

This clone turned up a few times. This chain joins TRBV19 and TRBJ2-5; weak D call: TRBD2 (6 bases). Trimming shortened V by 3 bases and J by 2 bases, and 16 bases separated the two germline ends. This CDR3 is 16 amino acids long. The germline V gene has CDR1 LNHDA and CDR2 SQIVND (reference sequence). In DNA, the CDR3 is TGTGCCAGTAGTATCGGGGGTGGACCCACTCAAGAGACCCAGTACTTC. This codes for CASSIGGGPTQETQYF.

The rearrangement uses TRBV6-5 and TRBJ2-1; perhaps TRBD1 as D (6 bases). This CDR3 region has 14 residues. Germline lookup yields CDR1 MNHEY and CDR2 SVGAGI. V was trimmed by 6 bases and J by 10 bases, leaving 19 bases between them. The CDR3 region is CASRVKLGGFEQFF. CDR3 nucleotides: TGTGCCAGCAGAGTGAAATTAGGGGGTTTCGAGCAGTTCTTC.

The rearrangement uses TRBV7-2 and TRBJ2-1, with D hard to call. Germline CDR1 reads SGHTA; CDR2 reads FQGNSA. This CDR3 region has 14 residues. Trimming removed 2 bases from V and 4 bases from J, with 9 bases in between. In DNA form, the CDR3 reads TGTGCCAGCAGCTTAAGCTCTTTTTACAATGAGCAGTTCTTC. Its translation: CASSLSSFYNEQFF.

This clone was observed a single time. This chain joins TRBV2 and TRBJ2-7, with 9 bases identical to TRBD1. Per germline, CDR1 SNHLY and CDR2 FYNNEI. V was clipped by 6 bases and J by 5 bases; unmatched bases: 5. The CDR3 loop spans 13 amino acids. In DNA, the CDR3 is TGTGCCAGCAGGGGGGACAGGGCGAACGAGCAGTACTTC. Its translation is CASRGDRANEQYF. Filled out from reference TRBV2 and TRBJ2-7, the complete variable domain reads EPEVTQTPSHQVTQMGQEVILRCVPISNHLYFYWYRQILGQKVEFLVSFYNNEISEKSEIFDDQFSVERPDGSNFTLKIRSTKLEDSAMYFCASRGDRANEQYFGPGTRLTVT.

The chain combines TRBV7-8 with TRBJ1-6, with D possibly being TRBD1 (5 bases). This CDR3 region has 15 residues. Germline-derived CDR1 and CDR2 are SGHVS and FQNEAQ. V was clipped by 5 bases and J by 9 bases, with 17 bases between them. This CDR3 reads CASSPSGLTGSPLHF. The CDR3 nucleotides are TGTGCCAGCAGCCCAAGCGGGCTCACAGGTTCACCCCTCCACTTT.

This chain joins TRBV6-5 and TRBJ1-1, with TRBD1 as a possible D gene (5 bases). This CDR3 is built from 12 residues. Per the germline V gene, CDR1 is MNHEY and CDR2 is SVGAGI. Trimming removed 6 bases at V and 6 bases at J, with 11 bases between. The chain's CDR3 is CASSRDRSEAFF. DNA of the CDR3: TGTGCCAGCAGCCGAGACAGATCTGAAGCTTTCTTT.